This T cell receptor beta chain was recovered during a study of follicular helper T cells after annual influenza vaccination. Time point defined: 2015-2016 season, pre-vaccination. The table came from immunoSEQ multiplex PCR; TCRdb's copy has only in-frame clones and leaves some out. The top ten hold more than 3.5% of the sample, which has about 9,200 clones, roughly 80% seen once. This clone appeared a single time. Looked up from germline, CDR1 is MGHRA and CDR2 is YSYEKL. This CDR3 spans 18 amino acids. Trimming took 0 bases from V and 0 from J, leaving 17 bases between them. The source material was CXCR5+ CD38- circulating T follicular helper cells from blood, sampled on the day of influenza vaccination. Subset here: circulating Tfh, non-naive CD4+CXCR5+PD-1+ (ICOS+CD38+ or ICOS-CD38-). The chain recombines TRBV4-1 with TRBJ1-1; D might be TRBD1 (6 bases). The TCR originated in an adult who received the influenza vaccine. Here the CDR3 reads CASSQDSQGRNMNTEAFF. CDR3 in DNA: TGCGCCAGCAGCCAAGACTCACAGGGACGCAATATGAACACTGAAGCTTTCTTT.